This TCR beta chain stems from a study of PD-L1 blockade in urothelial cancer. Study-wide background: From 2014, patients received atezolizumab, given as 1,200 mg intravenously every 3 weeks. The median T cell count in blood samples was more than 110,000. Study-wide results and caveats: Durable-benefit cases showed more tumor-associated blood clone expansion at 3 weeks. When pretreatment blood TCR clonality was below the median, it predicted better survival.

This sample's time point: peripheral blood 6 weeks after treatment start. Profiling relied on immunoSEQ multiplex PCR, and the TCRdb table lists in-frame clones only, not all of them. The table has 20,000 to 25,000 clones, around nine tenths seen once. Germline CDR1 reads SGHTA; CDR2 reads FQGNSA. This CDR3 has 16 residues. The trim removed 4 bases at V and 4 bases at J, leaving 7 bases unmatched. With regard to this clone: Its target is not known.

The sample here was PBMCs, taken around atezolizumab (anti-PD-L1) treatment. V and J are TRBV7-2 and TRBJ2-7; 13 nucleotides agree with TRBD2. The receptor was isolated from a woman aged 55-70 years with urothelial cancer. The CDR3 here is CASSSRTSGSLYEQYF. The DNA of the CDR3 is TGTGCCAGCAGCTCCCGGACTAGCGGGAGTTTATACGAGCAGTACTTC.